One and the same sample provided the 19 T cell receptor beta chains below, sequenced in a study of cytomegalovirus exposure and HLA in healthy donors. The PCR employed 60 Vbeta primers together with 13 Jbeta primers. The table came from immunoSEQ multiplex PCR; TCRdb's copy has only in-frame clones and leaves some out. Of tens of thousands of clones listed, around 78% are singletons. Input material: PBMCs. The source of these receptors is a man aged 35 to 55 in good health and CMV-seronegative.

This rearrangement joins TRBV7-9 to TRBJ2-5; a weak D match, TRBD2 (6 bases). Germline CDR1 SEHNR, CDR2 FQNEAQ (reference sequence). The V and J ends lost 5 bases and 5 bases respectively, with 24 bases between them. The CDR3 runs to 17 residues. The DNA for the CDR3 is TGTGCCAGCAGCCCCGGCCTCCGGGAGATAGTCCGGGAGACCCAGTACTTC. It is translated as CASSPGLREIVRETQYF.

The chain uses TRBV7-9 and TRBJ2-7; TRBD1 aligns across 11 bases. The CDR3 covers 17 residues. The germline V gene has CDR1 SEHNR and CDR2 FQNEAQ (reference sequence). The junction had 11 bases not matched to a gene; V was cut back by 5 bases and J by 2 bases. This chain's CDR3 is CASSTPVGDRGAYEQYF. In nucleotides, the CDR3 is TGTGCCAGCAGCACCCCGGTCGGGGACAGGGGGGCCTACGAGCAGTACTTC.

This chain joins TRBV7-2 and TRBJ1-4, with D unclear. The V end lost 2 bases, the J end lost 3 bases, and 10 bases lay between the germline ends. The CDR3 is made up of 15 amino acids. Germline V CDR1 and CDR2: SGHTA, FQGNSA. CDR3 nucleotide sequence: TGTGCCAGCAGCTTACGGCCGGGGTCTAATGAAAAACTGTTTTTT. Protein: CASSLRPGSNEKLFF. The full variable domain, rest sourced from reference TRBV7-2 and TRBJ1-4, is GAGVSQSPSNKVTEKGKDVELRCDPISGHTALYWYRQSLGQGLEFLIYFQGNSAPDKSGLPSDRFSAERTGGSVSTLTIQRTQQEDSAVYLCASSLRPGSNEKLFFGSGTQLSVL.

The chain combines TRBV11-3 with TRBJ1-5, with a tentative D call TRBD1 (6 bases). The CDR3 runs 15 residues. Germline V gene sequence: CDR1 SGHNT, CDR2 YENEEA. The V and J ends lost 5 bases and 5 bases respectively, with 16 bases between them. CDR3: CASSRAGEKDQPQHF. DNA of the CDR3: TGTGCCAGCAGCCGGGCAGGGGAGAAGGATCAGCCCCAGCATTTT.

The chain links TRBV5-4 to TRBJ2-5; 9 bases line up with TRBD1. Germline CDR1 and CDR2: SGHNT and YYREEE (reference sequence). The V gene end was trimmed by 0 bases and the J gene end by 5 bases; junction bases not matched to a gene: 5. The CDR3 runs to 15 residues. The CDR3 DNA is TGTGCCAGCAGCTTGGGGGACAGGGTCCGGGAGACCCAGTACTTC. It encodes CASSLGDRVRETQYF.

The rearrangement joins TRBV6-5 to TRBJ2-5; 11 nucleotides match TRBD2. Germline values: CDR1 MNHEY, CDR2 SVGAGI. Trimming removed 5 bases from V and 8 bases from J; junction bases left unmatched: 7. This CDR3 is built from 14 residues. For the CDR3, the DNA is TGTGCCAGCAGTCCCGGGACTAGCGGATTAACCCAGTACTTC. Translated, it gives CASSPGTSGLTQYF.

The rearrangement joins TRBV27 to TRBJ2-1; D might be TRBD1 (5 bases). V was trimmed by 2 bases and J by 6 bases, leaving 17 bases between them. The CDR3 sequence is 16 residues long. CDR1 and CDR2 from the germline V gene are MNHEY and SMNVEV (reference sequence). CDR3 nucleotide sequence: TGTGCCAGCAGTTTAATAGGCAGGACATGGGGCAATGAGCAGTTCTTC. This translates into CASSLIGRTWGNEQFF.

This rearrangement joins TRBV2 to TRBJ1-1; 8 bases are a match to TRBD1. V gave up 6 bases and J gave up 4 bases; unmatched junction bases: 7. Per the germline V gene, CDR1 is SNHLY and CDR2 is FYNNEI. The CDR3 contains 14 residues. CDR3 DNA sequence: TGTGCCAGCAGCCCCTACACAGGGGGCACTGAAGCTTTCTTT. Protein product: CASSPYTGGTEAFF.

The CDR3 loop is CARTLAGDKGEQFF. The CDR3, as DNA: TGTGCCAGGACACTAGCGGGAGATAAGGGTGAGCAGTTCTTC. The chain employs TRBV21-1 and TRBJ2-1; TRBD2 is the table's D call and was not checked against the DNA. TRBV21-1 is reported as a pseudogene. This CDR3 has 14 residues.

The chain joins TRBV5-6 to TRBJ2-5; 8 positions agree with TRBD1. The end of the DNA fits TRBJ2-7 better, so the J call may be wrong. This CDR3 has 18 amino acids. Germline values: CDR1 SGHDT, CDR2 YYEEEE. The CDR3 is CASSLLATRTGTPYEQYF. CDR3 DNA: TGTGCCAGCAGCTTGTTGGCGACTCGGACAGGGACGCCCTACGAGCAGTACTTC.

This rearrangement joins TRBV7-2 to TRBJ2-7; D is possibly TRBD2 (5 bases). Between the trimmed V and J ends, which lost 5 bases and 2 bases, there was a span of 16 bases. Germline CDR1 and CDR2: SGHTA and FQGNSA. The CDR3 extends over 15 amino acids. The CDR3 loop is CASSPLTTKAYEQYF. The CDR3 bases are TGTGCCAGCAGCCCCCTGACTACCAAGGCCTACGAGCAGTACTTC.

The chain uses TRBV6-5 and TRBJ1-1; D is perhaps TRBD1 (5 bases). V was pared by 6 bases and J by 6 bases, with 11 bases between. The CDR3 has 12 amino acids. CDR1 and CDR2 (germline): MNHEY, SVGAGI. CDR3 protein: CASRAGEPEAFF. In DNA, the CDR3 is TGTGCCAGCAGAGCGGGGGAGCCTGAAGCTTTCTTT.

The chain joins TRBV9 to TRBJ2-1; TRBD1 is a possible D gene (6 bases). The germline V gene encodes CDR1 SGDLS and CDR2 YYNGEE. This CDR3 spans 15 amino acids. Trimming removed 3 bases at V and 0 bases at J, with 10 bases between. DNA of the CDR3: TGTGCCAGCAGCGGCAGGGGACCCTCCTACAATGAGCAGTTCTTC. Protein product: CASSGRGPSYNEQFF.

The J gene is TRBJ1-4, the V gene TRBV25-1, with a weak D call TRBD1 (6 bases). The CDR3 contains 16 residues. The V end was cut by 0 bases, the J end by 8 bases, with 16 bases between. Per the germline V gene, CDR1 is MGHDK and CDR2 is SYGVNS. In DNA form, the CDR3 reads TGTGCCAGCAGTGAATACCAACAGGGTGTGGGGGAAAAACTGTTTTTT. Protein: CASSEYQQGVGEKLFF. The variable domain in full, with the rest retrieved from reference TRBV25-1 and TRBJ1-4, is EADIYQTPRYLVIGTGKKITLECSQTMGHDKMYWYQQDPGMELHLIHYSYGVNSTEKGDLSSESTVSRIRTEHFPLTLESARPSHTSQYLCASSEYQQGVGEKLFFGSGTQLSVL.

The chain combines TRBV5-1 with TRBJ2-5; 7 nucleotides align to TRBD2. J gave up 3 bases and V 4 bases, and 9 bases lay outside the gene matches. Germline CDR1 SGHRS, CDR2 YFSETQ. The CDR3 runs to 15 residues. The CDR3 here is CASSGWTRAEETQYF. The CDR3 DNA reads as TGCGCCAGCAGCGGGTGGACTAGAGCGGAAGAGACCCAGTACTTC.

This clone was counted a single time. This chain links TRBV28 with TRBJ2-4, with 8 bases aligning to TRBD2. This CDR3 has 20 residues. V shed 3 bases and J 5 bases; nucleotides not matched to a gene: 21. Per germline, CDR1 MDHEN and CDR2 SYDVKM. The CDR3 is CASSFSLGAGGVGGQNIQYF. As DNA, the CDR3 is TGTGCCAGCAGTTTCTCTCTAGGGGCGGGAGGAGTTGGAGGCCAAAACATTCAGTACTTC.

J is TRBJ2-5 and V is TRBV7-6, with 9 bases matching TRBD1. CDR1 and CDR2 from the germline V gene are SGHVS and FNYEAQ. The CDR3 is 16 residues long. The V gene end was trimmed by 5 bases and the J gene end by 5 bases; junction bases not matched to a gene: 12. The CDR3 nucleotides are TGTGCCAGCAGCCCAGGGACAGGGTTAGTTGGGGAGACCCAGTACTTC. Translating gives CASSPGTGLVGETQYF.

A few counts support this clone. The V and J genes are TRBV5-1 and TRBJ2-2, with a weak D call TRBD1 (6 bases). Germline lookup yields CDR1 SGHRS and CDR2 YFSETQ. The germline V and J ends were trimmed by 4 bases and 6 bases, with 13 bases remaining between them. The CDR3 length is 14 residues. The CDR3 region is CASSATGTAGELFF. In nucleotides, the CDR3 is TGCGCCAGCAGCGCAACAGGGACGGCCGGGGAGCTGTTTTTT.

The chain uses TRBV28 and TRBJ2-3, with D possibly TRBD2 on 6 matching bases. CDR1 MDHEN and CDR2 SYDVKM come from the germline V gene. V gave up 3 bases and J gave up 2 bases, with 12 bases separating them. CDR3 length equals 15 residues. CDR3 in amino acids: CASSLGRGITDTQYF. The CDR3 DNA sequence: TGTGCCAGCAGTTTGGGGCGCGGGATCACAGATACGCAGTATTTT.